This T cell receptor beta chain was sequenced in a study of blood T cell repertoires in COVID-19. The wider study: Sites in the United States, Italy and Spain provided acute and convalescent COVID-19 samples. T cells, B-cell-depleted T cells, or PBMCs supplied cDNA or gDNA.

Per the study methods: Amplification of reference gene primers was used by the study to estimate nucleated cell counts. Libraries were prepared by immunoSEQ multiplex PCR; TCRdb keeps only in-frame clonotypes and omits some of them. From that table come the V and J calls and clone size; the DNA was used to work out D and trimming. The table has about 43,000 clones, about nine tenths seen once. This clone was seen a single time. The CDR3 is 17 amino acids. Trimming took 4 bases from V and 0 from J, leaving 18 bases between them. The V gene's germline CDR1 is MNHNS and CDR2 SASEGT. This chain joins TRBV6-1 and TRBJ1-2, with unresolved D. The source material was peripheral blood. The receptor was isolated from a woman aged 80 or older with active COVID-19. This CDR3 reads CASSALAGIVTNYGYTF. The CDR3 DNA reads as TGTGCCAGCAGTGCCTTGGCGGGGATAGTTACTAACTATGGCTACACCTTC.